One sample yielded the 25 T cell receptor beta chains listed below, sequenced in a study of blood T cell repertoires in COVID-19. Clones were sequenced by immunoSEQ multiplex PCR, and TCRdb holds only the in-frame ones, with some missing. This sample has 67,000 or so clones; just under 85% occur once, and the top ten carry roughly 27%. The sequencing input was peripheral blood. The source of these receptors is a man aged 65-85 years with acute or convalescent COVID-19.

This rearrangement joins TRBV7-3 to TRBJ2-7; TRBD2 matches at 14 bases. Germline trimming cut 5 bases from V and 7 bases from J; bases unmatched to any gene: 10. This CDR3 is 16 amino acids long. The germline CDR1 and CDR2 sequences are SGHTA and FQGTGA. The CDR3 is CASSPGLAGDSWEQYF. CDR3 nucleotides: TGTGCCAGCAGCCCGGGACTAGCGGGAGATTCTTGGGAGCAGTACTTC.

The chain has TRBV18 and TRBJ1-2, with D unresolved. The length of the CDR3 is 15 residues. Germline V gives CDR1 KGHSH, CDR2 LQKENI. V was cut by 2 bases and J by 2 bases, with 12 bases left in between. Written as DNA, the CDR3 is TGTGCCAGCTCACCAGGGCAGAACCGAAACTATGGCTACACCTTC. This sequence encodes CASSPGQNRNYGYTF.

The table lists this clone with a few counts. The CDR3 sequence: CSVTGLASAYEQYF. The CDR3 DNA follows: TGCAGCGTTACTGGACTAGCGTCTGCCTACGAGCAGTACTTC. This chain uses TRBV29-1 with TRBJ2-7; the match to TRBD2 covers 9 bases. CDR1 and CDR2 from the germline V gene are SQVTM and ANQGSEA. The junction had 7 bases not matched to a gene; V was cut back by 5 bases and J by 2 bases. The CDR3 runs to 14 residues.

The chain combines TRBV6-2 or TRBV6-3 with TRBJ2-7, with TRBD2 matching 14 bases. Germline loops: CDR1 MNHEY, CDR2 SVGEGT. J lost 3 bases, V lost 4 bases, and 11 bases had no gene match. The CDR3 sequence is 18 residues long. The CDR3 sequence: CASSSPLTSGRVIYEQYF. CDR3 nucleotide sequence: TGTGCCAGCAGTTCTCCCCTGACTAGCGGGAGGGTGATCTACGAGCAGTACTTC.

V is TRBV7-3 and J is TRBJ2-1; possibly TRBD2 for D (6 bases). V was pared by 2 bases and J by 4 bases, with 12 bases between. This CDR3 is built from 15 residues. The V gene's germline CDR1 is SGHTA and CDR2 FQGTGA. CDR3 in DNA: TGTGCCAGCAGCTTAGGGGCGGGACCATACAATGAGCAGTTCTTC. Protein: CASSLGAGPYNEQFF.

The chain joins TRBV6-4 to TRBJ2-2, with TRBD2 matching over 8 bases. The CDR3 covers 16 residues. Unmatched junction bases numbered 8, after V lost 4 bases and J lost 4 bases. Germline V gives CDR1 MRHNA, CDR2 SNTAGT. CDR3 sequence: CASSVVSGRGTGELFF. CDR3 sequence (DNA): TGTGCCAGCAGTGTCGTAAGCGGGAGAGGCACCGGGGAGCTGTTTTTT.

J is TRBJ2-3 and V is TRBV4-2; maybe TRBD2 (6 bases). The V end was cut by 0 bases, the J end by 3 bases, with 13 bases between. Germline CDR1 and CDR2: LGHNA and YNFKEQ. This CDR3 region has 16 residues. CDR3 DNA sequence: TGTGCCAGCAGCCAAGATAGCGGCATAGGGACAGATACGCAGTATTTT. It is translated as CASSQDSGIGTDTQYF.

The chain joins TRBV6-5 to TRBJ1-2; tentatively, D is TRBD1 (6 bases). This CDR3 is built from 12 residues. CDR1 is MNHEY, CDR2 SVGAGI, per germline. With 0 bases removed from V and 13 bases from J, the gap between germline ends came to 12 bases. CDR3 in amino acids: CASSYSSGHPTF. For the CDR3, the DNA is TGTGCCAGCAGTTACTCGTCGGGACATCCCACCTTC.

The chain joins TRBV4-3 to TRBJ1-4, with 7 bases aligning to TRBD1. CDR1 LGHNA and CDR2 YSLEER come from the germline V gene. The CDR3 totals 15 residues. V shed 3 bases, J shed 7 bases, and the junction held 8 bases outside the gene matches. CDR3 loop: CASSQLRTGGEKLFF. The DNA for the CDR3 is TGCGCCAGCAGCCAGCTGAGGACAGGAGGTGAAAAACTGTTTTTT.

The chain employs TRBV19 and TRBJ2-6; D is ambiguous. V was pared by 4 bases and J by 4 bases, with 14 bases between. CDR3 size: 16 residues. Per germline, CDR1 LNHDA and CDR2 SQIVND (reference sequence). For the CDR3, the DNA is TGTGCCAGTAGTACCTCAGACACCTTCGGGGCCAACGTCCTGACTTTC. This translates into CASSTSDTFGANVLTF.

This clone was observed a handful of times. In DNA form, the CDR3 reads TGTGCCAGCAGTTACGGGGGGATGGCGGAGACCCAGTACTTC. It specifies CASSYGGMAETQYF. V is TRBV6-5 and J is TRBJ2-5, with D perhaps TRBD2 (6 bases). CDR1 MNHEY and CDR2 SVGAGI come from the germline V gene. This CDR3 is built from 14 residues. Trimming pared 2 bases from V and 5 bases from J, leaving 12 bases between.

This chain uses TRBV28 with TRBJ1-2, with 8 bases identical to TRBD1. V gave up 6 bases and J gave up 7 bases; unmatched junction bases: 7. Germline V gene sequence: CDR1 MDHEN, CDR2 SYDVKM. The CDR3 is 13 residues long. The CDR3 region has the DNA TGTGCCAGCAGCCCCGGCAGGGGGCTTGGCTACACCTTC. It translates to CASSPGRGLGYTF.

This rearrangement joins TRBV6-6 to TRBJ2-3; 11 nucleotides align to TRBD1. V lost 0 bases and J lost 5; bases outside the gene matches: 4. CDR1 MNHNY and CDR2 SVGAGI come from the germline V gene (reference sequence). CDR3 length: 16 residues. The CDR3 here is CASSYSTGTGGDTQYF. In DNA form, the CDR3 reads TGTGCCAGCAGTTACTCTACCGGGACAGGGGGAGATACGCAGTATTTT.

The chain has TRBV29-1 and TRBJ1-2, with TRBD1 identical over 7 bases. This CDR3 comprises 12 residues. Germline loops: CDR1 SQVTM, CDR2 ANQGSEA. J was trimmed by 4 bases and V by 6 bases; bases with no gene match: 5. The CDR3: CSVNTGVYGYTF. In DNA, the CDR3 is TGCAGCGTGAACACAGGGGTCTATGGCTACACCTTC.

The chain carries TRBV5-4 and TRBJ2-6; 7 bases agree with TRBD2. CDR1 and CDR2 from the germline V gene are SGHNT and YYREEE (reference sequence). V shed 4 bases and J 3 bases; nucleotides not matched to a gene: 4. This CDR3 has 15 residues. CDR3 coding DNA: TGTGCCAGCAGCCCCGGGGGGAGTGGGGCCAACGTCCTGACTTTC. Translated: CASSPGGSGANVLTF.

This clone was counted a single time. The chain couples TRBV24-1 to TRBJ1-2; possibly TRBD1 for D (5 bases). CDR1 is KGHDR and CDR2 is SFDVKD in the germline V gene. The CDR3 is made up of 14 amino acids. V was clipped by 1 base and J by 2 bases, with 7 bases between them. The CDR3 coding sequence is TGTGCCACCAGTGATTTTAGACAGAACTATGGCTACACCTTC. Translation: CATSDFRQNYGYTF.

The CDR3 nucleotides read TGCGCCAGCAGCTTGAGGTCTAGCGGGAGGGCCCTCGCAGATACGCAGTATTTT. Translation: CASSLRSSGRALADTQYF. The chain is built from TRBV5-1 and TRBJ2-3; 12 nucleotides line up with TRBD2. The germline gives CDR1 SGHRS, CDR2 YFSETQ. The CDR3 runs 18 residues. Losses at the gene ends were 1 base for V and 4 bases for J; bases not matched to a gene: 10.

The chain has TRBV5-5 and TRBJ2-7; D possibly corresponds to TRBD1 (6 bases). CDR1 SGHKS and CDR2 YYEKEE come from the germline V gene (reference sequence). V lost 0 bases, J lost 2 bases, and 9 bases lay in between. The CDR3 is made up of 14 amino acids. The CDR3 loop is CASSLDGTTYEQYF. In DNA form, the CDR3 reads TGTGCCAGCAGCTTGGACGGGACAACCTACGAGCAGTACTTC.

This clone is labeled as medium-sized. The J gene is TRBJ1-1, the V gene TRBV10-2; possibly TRBD1 for D (5 bases). Trimming removed 6 bases at V and 8 bases at J, with 10 bases between. The CDR3 spans 11 residues. Germline CDR1 WSHSY, CDR2 SAAADI. This chain's CDR3 is CASRANREAFF. CDR3 in DNA: TGCGCCAGCAGGGCAAACAGGGAAGCTTTCTTT.

This clone occurred a few times. The rearrangement uses TRBV27 and TRBJ2-2; perhaps TRBD1 as D (6 bases). This CDR3 spans 14 amino acids. V was clipped by 3 bases and J by 5 bases, with 10 bases between them. Germline V gene data show CDR1 as MNHEY and CDR2 as SMNVEV (reference sequence). The CDR3 loop is CASSFTGRTGELFF. The CDR3 DNA reads as TGTGCCAGCAGTTTTACAGGGCGGACCGGGGAGCTGTTTTTT.

A single count supports this clone. The chain uses TRBV11-3 and TRBJ2-1, with 10 positions matching TRBD2. Germline V gene data show CDR1 as SGHNT and CDR2 as YENEEA. The ends lost 5 bases at V and 2 bases at J; junction bases unmatched: 6. The CDR3 extends over 16 amino acids. CDR3 nucleotide sequence: TGTGCCAGCAGCACCAGGACTAGCGGCCCCTACAATGAGCAGTTCTTC. It translates to CASSTRTSGPYNEQFF.

V usage is TRBV28 and J usage is TRBJ2-1; 8 positions agree with TRBD2. The J segment lost 6 bases and the V segment lost 8 bases, leaving 6 bases of the junction unmatched. Germline-derived CDR1 and CDR2 are MDHEN and SYDVKM. The CDR3 loop spans 13 amino acids. The CDR3 here is CASQPGGLNEQFF. DNA of the CDR3: TGTGCCAGCCAGCCGGGAGGGCTCAATGAGCAGTTCTTC.

The chain joins TRBV6-6 to TRBJ1-5, with 7 bases that match TRBD1. This CDR3 is 13 amino acids long. Germline values: CDR1 MNHNY, CDR2 SVGAGI (reference sequence). Trimming cost V 11 bases and J 3 bases; bases outside gene matches: 7. The CDR3 bases are TGTGCCCACTCCGGGACAGACAATCAGCCCCAGCATTTT. Encoded protein: CAHSGTDNQPQHF.

In its sample, this clone was seen once. J is TRBJ1-1 and V is TRBV30; D might be TRBD1 (6 bases). The CDR3 is 13 amino acids. V lost 4 bases and J lost 4, with 13 bases in between. CDR1 GTSNPN and CDR2 SVGIG come from the germline V gene (reference sequence). The CDR3 sequence: CAWNQGGGTEAFF. The DNA of the CDR3 is TGTGCCTGGAATCAGGGAGGGGGCACTGAAGCTTTCTTT.

This clone was found once. The genes are TRBV6-5 and TRBJ2-7; D possibly corresponds to TRBD1 (6 bases). The length of the CDR3 is 13 residues. Germline assignment: CDR1 MNHEY and CDR2 SVGAGI. V was clipped by 5 bases and J by 3 bases, with 11 bases between them. For the CDR3, the DNA is TGTGCCAGCAGTCGGACAGTGTACTACGAGCAGTACTTC. Protein product: CASSRTVYYEQYF.